This is a list of T cell receptor beta chains from one sample in a study of T cell changes during pregnancy in multiple sclerosis. Assay used: immunoSEQ multiplex PCR; TCRdb lists only in-frame clones, some missing. The repertoire has more than 55,000 clones, about nine tenths of them found once; the top ten carry about 1.7%. Sequences were derived from peripheral blood, sampled after pregnancy. Receptor source: a female donor with multiple sclerosis, enrolled in a pregnancy study. Both conserved end residues are part of each CDR3. A D gene is named only where the DNA matches it firmly. Size values are once, few and many counts, or a class for expanded clones, and some rows have none.

CDR3 length | J gene | D gene | V gene | clone size | CDR3 protein | CDR3 DNA
15 | TRBJ1-4 | NA | TRBV7-9 | NA | CASSSEGVLSEKLFF | TGTGCCAGCAGCTCCGAGGGTGTATTGAGCGAAAAACTGTTTTTT
12 | TRBJ1-2 | NA | TRBV28 | NA | CASSLSTGTDTF | TGTGCCAGCAGTTTATCGACAGGTACGGACACCTTC
15 | TRBJ2-7 | NA | TRBV19 | NA | CASQPTGSPFYEQYF | TGTGCCAGCCAACCGACAGGATCCCCCTTTTACGAGCAGTACTTC
12 | TRBJ2-1 | NA | TRBV2 | NA | CASTDYHNEQFF | TGTGCCAGCACAGACTATCACAATGAGCAGTTCTTC
15 | TRBJ2-3 | NA | TRBV15 | NA | CATSMRVFSTDTQYF | TGTGCCACCAGCATGAGGGTTTTTAGCACAGATACGCAGTATTTT
13 | TRBJ2-5 | NA | TRBV5-5 | NA | CASSPKGIETQYF | TGTGCCAGCAGCCCTAAGGGGATTGAGACCCAGTACTTC
17 | TRBJ2-2 | TRBD1 | TRBV18 | NA | CASSPDWMYRGGGELFF | TGTGCCAGCTCACCAGATTGGATGTACAGGGGCGGCGGGGAGCTGTTTTTT
16 | TRBJ1-2 | TRBD1 | TRBV19 | NA | CASTKSTGGWNYGYTF | TGTGCCAGTACCAAATCTACAGGGGGATGGAACTATGGCTACACCTTC
15 | TRBJ1-3 | NA | TRBV7-6 | NA | CASSEEGLSGNTIYF | TGTGCCAGCAGCGAGGAGGGCCTCTCTGGAAACACCATATATTTT
16 | TRBJ2-7 | NA | TRBV6-6 | NA | CASSSYQGLGSYEQYF | TGTGCCAGCAGTTCTTATCAGGGGCTTGGAAGCTACGAGCAGTACTTC
14 | TRBJ2-1 | NA | TRBV5-1 | NA | CASSLPLSYNEQFF | TGCGCCAGCAGCTTGCCCCTCTCTTACAATGAGCAGTTCTTC
15 | TRBJ2-4 | NA | TRBV6-1 | NA | CASSALPIAKNIQYF | TGTGCCAGCAGTGCCCTTCCTATAGCCAAAAACATTCAGTACTTC
12 | TRBJ1-2 | NA | TRBV30 | NA | CAWSEEGAGYTF | TGTGCCTGGAGTGAGGAGGGAGCTGGCTACACCTTC
15 | TRBJ2-1 | NA | TRBV4-1 | NA | CASSQVLSSYNEQFF | TGCGCCAGCAGCCAAGTCCTCAGCTCCTACAATGAGCAGTTCTTC
13 | TRBJ2-7 | NA | TRBV25-1 | NA | CASSEGQTYEQYF | TGTGCCAGCAGTGAAGGACAGACCTACGAGCAGTACTTC
14 | TRBJ1-1 | TRBD1 | TRBV28 | NA | CASRPPGQGPEAFF | TGTGCCAGCCGCCCCCCGGGACAGGGTCCGGAAGCTTTCTTT
15 | TRBJ2-7 | TRBD1 | TRBV10-1 | NA | CASSEGTGASYEQYF | TGCGCCAGCAGTGAGGGGACAGGGGCCTCCTACGAGCAGTACTTC
12 | TRBJ1-2 | NA | TRBV30 | NA | CAWIGVLDGYTF | TGTGCCTGGATCGGGGTGTTGGATGGCTACACCTTC
19 | TRBJ2-1 | TRBD2 | TRBV10-3 | NA | CAISGGTSGGVINYNEQFF | TGTGCCATCAGTGGCGGGACTAGCGGGGGGGTCATCAACTACAATGAGCAGTTCTTC
18 | TRBJ2-5 | TRBD2 | TRBV5-4 | NA | CASSFGLAGGSMRETQYF | TGTGCCAGCAGCTTCGGACTAGCGGGGGGGAGTATGAGAGAGACCCAGTACTTC
14 | TRBJ1-1 | NA | TRBV11-2 | NA | CASSLDLMRTEAFF | TGTGCCAGCAGCTTAGATTTAATGCGCACTGAAGCTTTCTTT
16 | TRBJ2-7 | TRBD1 | TRBV2 | once | CASSADLTGGLVEQYF | TGTGCCAGCAGTGCGGACTTGACAGGGGGCTTGGTCGAGCAGTACTTC
12 | TRBJ1-1 | NA | TRBV10-2 | few | CASSHRNTEAFF | TGCGCCAGCAGCCACAGGAACACTGAAGCTTTCTTT
13 | TRBJ2-1 | NA | TRBV6-1 | medium-sized | CASSDSPHDEQFF | TGTGCCAGCAGTGATTCCCCACACGATGAGCAGTTCTTC
15 | TRBJ1-3 | NA | TRBV7-6 | NA | CASSLARSSGNTIYF | TGTGCCAGCAGCTTAGCACGGAGCTCTGGAAACACCATATATTTT
13 | TRBJ1-2 | TRBD1 | TRBV7-3 | NA | CASSAQGAYGYTF | TGTGCCAGCAGCGCGCAGGGGGCCTATGGCTACACCTTC
15 | TRBJ1-2 | NA | TRBV5-6 | NA | CASSLAIRGHYGYTF | TGTGCCAGCAGCTTGGCGATCAGGGGCCACTATGGCTACACCTTC
13 | TRBJ2-3 | NA | TRBV7-7 | NA | CASSLLGSGSLYF | TGTGCTAGCAGCTTATTGGGTAGCGGTTCTTTGTATTTT
15 | TRBJ1-4 | NA | TRBV4-3 | NA | CASSQGRGTNEKLFF | TGCGCCAGCAGCCAAGGCCGGGGGACTAATGAAAAACTGTTTTTT
17 | TRBJ1-2 | TRBD1 | TRBV7-9 | NA | CASSSRPDRGGDYGYTF | TGTGCCAGCAGCTCCCGTCCAGACAGGGGAGGAGACTATGGCTACACCTTC
15 | TRBJ2-7 | NA | TRBV7-9 | NA | CASSLVQGGLYEQYF | TGTGCCAGCAGCTTAGTACAGGGCGGACTCTACGAGCAGTACTTC
11 | TRBJ1-3 | NA | TRBV20-1 | NA | CSASSGNTIYF | TGCAGTGCTTCTTCTGGAAACACCATATATTTT
15 | TRBJ1-5 | NA | TRBV30 | few | CAWSVGAYSNQPQHF | TGTGCCTGGAGTGTGGGAGCTTATAGCAATCAGCCCCAGCATTTT
14 | TRBJ1-2 | NA | TRBV19 | NA | CASSRGTAMNGYTF | TGTGCCAGTAGTAGAGGGACTGCCATGAATGGCTACACCTTC
14 | TRBJ2-3 | TRBD2 | TRBV2 | NA | CASTLAGVTDTQYF | TGTGCCAGCACGCTAGCGGGGGTCACAGATACGCAGTATTTT
15 | TRBJ1-1 | TRBD1 | TRBV28 | NA | CASMAGDRGVSEAFF | TGTGCCAGCATGGCGGGGGACAGGGGAGTATCAGAAGCTTTCTTT
15 | TRBJ2-2 | TRBD1 | TRBV5-1 | once | CASSTGQLETGELFF | TGCGCCAGCAGCACGGGACAGTTGGAGACCGGGGAGCTGTTTTTT
14 | TRBJ1-3 | TRBD1 | TRBV28 | NA | CASYDRVTGNTIYF | TGTGCCAGCTACGACAGGGTAACTGGAAACACCATATATTTT
15 | TRBJ2-7 | TRBD1 | TRBV7-3 | NA | CASSPAGTGGYEQYF | TGTGCCAGCAGTCCGGCCGGGACAGGGGGGTACGAGCAGTACTTC
13 | TRBJ2-7 | TRBD1 | TRBV6-4 | once | CASKTGGPYEQYF | TGTGCCAGCAAAACAGGGGGCCCCTACGAGCAGTACTTC
14 | TRBJ1-2 | NA | TRBV7-8 | once | CASSLRIQSYGYTF | TGTGCCAGCAGCTTGAGGATCCAGAGCTATGGCTACACCTTC
13 | TRBJ1-2 | NA | TRBV29-1 | NA | CSAFTYRDYGYTF | TGCAGCGCCTTCACCTACAGGGACTATGGCTACACCTTC
12 | TRBJ1-6 | TRBD1 | TRBV5-1 | NA | CASSRDSSPLHF | TGCGCCAGCAGCCGGGACAGTTCACCCCTCCACTTT
14 | TRBJ1-2 | NA | TRBV27 | NA | CASRPLGVHYGYTF | TGTGCCAGCCGCCCTTTAGGGGTGCACTATGGCTACACCTTC
19 | TRBJ1-5 | NA | TRBV7-3 | NA | CASSLTPGFLNRSNQPQHF | TGTGCCAGCAGCTTAACACCAGGGTTCCTAAATAGAAGCAATCAGCCCCAGCATTTT
15 | TRBJ1-3 | NA | TRBV7-2 | NA | CASSLQTGMANTIYF | TGTGCCAGCAGCTTACAAACAGGGATGGCAAACACCATATATTTT
14 | TRBJ1-5 | NA | TRBV7-8 | NA | CASGRQAGNQPQHF | TGTGCCAGCGGACGACAGGCTGGCAATCAGCCCCAGCATTTT
16 | TRBJ2-2 | NA | TRBV4-3 | NA | CASSNRLQQNTGELFF | TGCGCCAGCAGCAACAGACTACAACAGAACACCGGGGAGCTGTTTTTT
16 | TRBJ1-3 | NA | TRBV4-3 | NA | CASSPQGTISGNTIYF | TGCGCCAGCAGCCCCCAGGGCACCATCTCTGGAAACACCATATATTTT
14 | TRBJ2-3 | TRBD2 | TRBV7-9 | NA | CASSPLSGGDTQYF | TGTGCCAGCAGCCCCCTGAGCGGGGGTGATACGCAGTATTTT